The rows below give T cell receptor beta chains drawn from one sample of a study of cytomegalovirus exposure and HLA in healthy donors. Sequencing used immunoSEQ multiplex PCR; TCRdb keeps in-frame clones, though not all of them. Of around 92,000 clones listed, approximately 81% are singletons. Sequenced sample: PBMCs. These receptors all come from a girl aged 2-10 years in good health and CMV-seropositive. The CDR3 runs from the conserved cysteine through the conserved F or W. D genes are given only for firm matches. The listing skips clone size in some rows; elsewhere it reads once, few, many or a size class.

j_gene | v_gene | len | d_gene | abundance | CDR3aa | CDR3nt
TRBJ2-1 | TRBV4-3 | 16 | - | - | CASSQDPRGSYNEQFF | TGCGCCAGCAGCCAAGATCCACGAGGTAGTTACAATGAGCAGTTCTTC
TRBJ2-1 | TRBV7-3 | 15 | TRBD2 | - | CASSSLAGGRGEQFF | TGTGCCAGCAGCTCGCTAGCGGGAGGGAGAGGTGAGCAGTTCTTC
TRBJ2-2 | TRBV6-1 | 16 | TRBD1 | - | CASSEMGTANTGELFF | TGTGCCAGCAGTGAAATGGGGACAGCGAACACCGGGGAGCTGTTTTTT
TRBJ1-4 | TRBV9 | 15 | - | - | CASSSRGQPNEKLFF | TGTGCCAGCAGCTCCCGAGGACAGCCGAATGAAAAACTGTTTTTT
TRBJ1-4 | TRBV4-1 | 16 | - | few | CASSQDVPGVGEKLFF | TGCGCCAGCAGCCAAGATGTTCCAGGGGTGGGAGAAAAACTGTTTTTT
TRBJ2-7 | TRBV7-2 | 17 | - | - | CASSLDPRQANSYEQYF | TGTGCCAGCAGCTTAGATCCCCGACAGGCAAACTCCTACGAGCAGTACTTC
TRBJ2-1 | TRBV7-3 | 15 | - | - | CASSPSTDSINEQFF | TGTGCCAGCAGCCCCTCGACAGATTCCATCAATGAGCAGTTCTTC
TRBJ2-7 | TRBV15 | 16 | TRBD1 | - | CATSREIGTGPYEQYF | TGTGCCACCAGCAGGGAAATCGGGACAGGGCCCTACGAGCAGTACTTC
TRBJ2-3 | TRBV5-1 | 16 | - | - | CASSLDIGTFTDTQYF | TGCGCCAGCAGCTTGGACATTGGCACCTTCACAGATACGCAGTATTTT
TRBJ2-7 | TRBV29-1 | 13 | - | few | CSVDREGGNEQYF | TGCAGCGTGGACAGGGAGGGTGGCAACGAGCAGTACTTC
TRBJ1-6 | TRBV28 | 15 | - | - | CASEGMKSYNSPLHF | TGTGCCAGTGAGGGCATGAAGTCCTATAATTCACCCCTCCACTTT
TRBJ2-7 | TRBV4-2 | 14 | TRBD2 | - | CASSQTSGAYEQYF | TGTGCCAGCAGCCAGACTAGCGGGGCCTACGAGCAGTACTTC
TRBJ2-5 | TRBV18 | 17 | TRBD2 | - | CASSLSLAGGPRETQYF | TGTGCCAGCTCACTGTCGCTAGCGGGAGGGCCACGAGAGACCCAGTACTTC
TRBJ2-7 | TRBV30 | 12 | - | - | CAWSPGPLRQYF | TGTGCCTGGAGCCCGGGTCCCTTGAGACAGTACTTC
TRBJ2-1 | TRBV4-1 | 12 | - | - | CASSRQYNEQFF | TGCGCCAGCAGCCGGCAATACAATGAGCAGTTCTTC
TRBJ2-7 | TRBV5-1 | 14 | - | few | CASSLASDSYEQYF | TGCGCCAGCAGCTTGGCCTCCGATAGCTACGAGCAGTACTTC
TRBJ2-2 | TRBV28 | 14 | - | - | CASRVGSDTGELFF | TGTGCCAGCCGGGTTGGGTCTGACACCGGGGAGCTGTTTTTT
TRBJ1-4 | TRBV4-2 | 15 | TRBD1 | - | CASSQGTATNEKLFF | TGTGCCAGCAGTCAGGGGACAGCAACTAATGAAAAACTGTTTTTT
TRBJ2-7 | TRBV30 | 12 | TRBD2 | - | CAWTSGSHEQYF | TGTGCCTGGACTAGCGGGAGCCACGAGCAGTACTTC
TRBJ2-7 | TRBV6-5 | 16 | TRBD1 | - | CASSYLLGTGWSEQYF | TGTGCCAGCAGTTACCTCCTCGGGACAGGGTGGAGCGAGCAGTACTTC
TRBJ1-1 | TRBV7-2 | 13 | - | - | CASSGSMNTEAFF | TGTGCCAGCAGCGGCAGTATGAACACTGAAGCTTTCTTT
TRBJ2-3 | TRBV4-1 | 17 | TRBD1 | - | CASSKRGTGEGIDTQYF | TGCGCCAGCAGCAAACGAGGGACAGGGGAGGGAATAGATACGCAGTATTTT
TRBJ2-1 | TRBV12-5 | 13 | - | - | CASGQDPGYEQFF | TGTGCTAGTGGTCAAGACCCGGGGTATGAGCAGTTCTTC
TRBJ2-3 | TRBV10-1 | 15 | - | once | CASSLIRHFWYTQYF | TGCGCCAGCAGCCTCATAAGACATTTCTGGTATACGCAGTATTTT
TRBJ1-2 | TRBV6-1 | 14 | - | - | CASSEAGGDYGYTF | TGTGCCAGCAGTGAAGCGGGCGGGGACTATGGCTACACCTTC
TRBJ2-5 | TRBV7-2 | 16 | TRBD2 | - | CASSPTSGWSRWTQYF | TGTGCCAGCAGCCCTACTAGCGGGTGGAGTAGGTGGACCCAGTACTTC
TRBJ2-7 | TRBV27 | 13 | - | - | CASSRGPTYEQYF | TGTGCCAGCAGCCGAGGGCCTACCTACGAGCAGTACTTC
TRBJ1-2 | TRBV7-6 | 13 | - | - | CASSFGGGYGYTF | TGTGCCAGCAGCTTTGGCGGCGGCTATGGCTACACCTTC
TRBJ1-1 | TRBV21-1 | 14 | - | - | CASSTTVRNTEAFF | TGTGCCAGCAGCACGACAGTTAGGAACACTGAAGCTTTCTTT
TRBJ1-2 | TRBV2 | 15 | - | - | CASSENMVGNYGYTF | TGTGCCAGCAGTGAAAACATGGTGGGCAACTATGGCTACACCTTC
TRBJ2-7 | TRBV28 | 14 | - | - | CASTSRDTLYEQYF | TGTGCCAGCACGTCCCGGGACACTTTGTACGAGCAGTACTTC
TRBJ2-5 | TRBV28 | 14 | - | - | CASSLSRTQETQYF | TGTGCCAGCAGTTTATCGCGGACTCAAGAGACCCAGTACTTC
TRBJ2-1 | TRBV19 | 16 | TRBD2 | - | CASIGTSGRVYNEQFF | TGTGCCAGTATTGGGACTAGCGGGAGGGTCTACAATGAGCAGTTCTTC
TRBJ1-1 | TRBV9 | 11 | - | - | CASGSQGEAFF | TGTGCCAGCGGGTCACAGGGTGAAGCTTTCTTT
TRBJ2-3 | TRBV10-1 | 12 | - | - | CASSASTDTQYF | TGCGCCAGCAGTGCTTCCACAGATACGCAGTATTTT
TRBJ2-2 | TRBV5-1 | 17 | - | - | CASSSMMSGANTGELFF | TGCGCCAGCAGCTCAATGATGTCGGGAGCGAACACCGGGGAGCTGTTTTTT
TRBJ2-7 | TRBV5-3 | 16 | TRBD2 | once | CARSHRTSGRAPEQYF | TGTGCCAGAAGTCACAGGACTAGCGGGAGGGCCCCCGAGCAGTACTTC
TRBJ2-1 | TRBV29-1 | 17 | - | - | CSVEVPRRSGSYNEQFF | TGCAGCGTTGAAGTCCCGCGGCGTTCGGGGTCCTACAATGAGCAGTTCTTC
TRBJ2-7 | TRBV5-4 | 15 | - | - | CASSAGPLRSYEQYF | TGTGCCAGCAGCGCAGGTCCCCTTCGCTCCTACGAGCAGTACTTC